This record covers a single TCR beta chain. Its specificity is unknown. This sample stems from a study of CD8 T cells in Susac syndrome. Study results and caveats: Only a relatively small number of individuals were included in the TCR sequencing and HLA analysis.

cDNA came from around 0.5 to 1 ug RNA primed by random hexamers. TCRdb re-called the immunoSEQ multiplex PCR reads with MiXCR, one entry per CDR3 protein. The data show approximately 130,000 distinct CDR3 sequences, with around 91% seen just once and around 0.25% held by the top ten. With V trimmed by 5 bases and J by 3 bases, 3 bases remained unmatched. Germline CDR1 MNHEY, CDR2 SMNVEV (reference sequence). CDR3 size: 13 residues. Sample: CD8+ T cells from PBMCs. The chain is built from TRBV27 and TRBJ2-5; 7 bases agree with TRBD1. This TCR came from a human donor with multiple sclerosis. The CDR3 is CASSGDSEETQYF. CDR3 DNA: TGTGCCAGCAGTGGGGACAGTGAAGAGACCCAGTACTTC.